This T cell receptor (beta chain) was retrieved from a study of blood T cell repertoires in COVID-19. Study-level background: COVID-19 samples, acute and convalescent, were from the United States, Italy and Spain.

Germline V gene data show CDR1 as SNHLY and CDR2 as FYNNEI. The CDR3 is made up of 13 amino acids. V was shortened by 3 bases and J by 4 bases, with 9 bases between the two germline ends. Per the original data handling: Reference gene primers were amplified, and this amplification served to estimate nucleated cell counts. This table comes from immunoSEQ multiplex PCR, and its TCRdb copy is limited to in-frame clones, with some not included. For V, J and clone size, that table is used; D and trimming come from the DNA. This table has 180,000 or so clones, 86% appearing once. Study members were between roughly 18 and 89 years old and lived in fewer than 30 US regions. Two negative PCRs, clearance, or symptom resolution characterized the recovered Cohort 3 donors.

This clonotype was obtained from a woman under 40 who had recovered from COVID-19. This chain uses TRBV2 with TRBJ1-2, with D possibly being TRBD1 (5 bases). The sequenced sample consisted of PBMCs or T cells enriched from blood (not recorded which). This CDR3 reads CASSDRDIYGYTF. Here the CDR3 DNA reads TGTGCCAGCAGTGACAGGGATATCTATGGCTACACCTTC.